Following are 7 T cell receptor beta chains from one sample sequenced in a study of cytomegalovirus exposure and HLA in healthy donors. The PCR employed 60 Vbeta primers together with 13 Jbeta primers. The method was immunoSEQ multiplex PCR; TCRdb's version includes in-frame clones alone and lacks a portion of them. The sample yields about 89,000 clones, around 84% seen once. Sequenced sample: PBMCs. The receptors stem from a man aged 35-49 years in good health and CMV-seropositive.

This sequence joins TRBV19 and TRBJ1-1, with D maybe TRBD1 (5 bases). Germline assignment: CDR1 LNHDA and CDR2 SQIVND (reference sequence). The CDR3 contains 13 residues. Trimming shortened V by 2 bases and J by 1 base, and 5 bases separated the two germline ends. Here the CDR3 DNA reads TGTGCCAGTAGTATACAGGGGAACACTGAAGCTTTCTTT. Translated, it gives CASSIQGNTEAFF.

The J gene is TRBJ1-6, the V gene TRBV19; TRBD1 matches at 7 bases. Trimming cost V 4 bases and J 10 bases; bases outside gene matches: 13. Per germline, CDR1 LNHDA and CDR2 SQIVND (reference sequence). The CDR3 totals 16 residues. The CDR3, as DNA: TGTGCCAGTAGTACCGACAGGGAAGGGCGACGATCACCCCTCCACTTT. Translated: CASSTDREGRRSPLHF.

The chain has TRBV30 and TRBJ2-6; D possibly corresponds to TRBD2 (5 bases). The CDR3 has 14 residues. Germline values: CDR1 GTSNPN, CDR2 SVGIG (reference sequence). Trimming removed 7 bases from V and 0 bases from J, with 10 bases in between. CDR3 nucleotide sequence: TGTGCCTTCCCCGAGGGCTCTGGGGCCAACGTCCTGACTTTC. Its protein product is CAFPEGSGANVLTF. Variable domain in full (rest from reference TRBV30 and TRBJ2-6): SQTIHQWPATLVQPVGSPLSLECTVEGTSNPNLYWYRQAAGRGLQLLFYSVGIGQISSEVPQNLSASRPQDRQFILSSKKLLLSDSGFYLCAFPEGSGANVLTFGAGSRLTVL.

V gene TRBV7-9 combines with J gene TRBJ1-6, with TRBD1 matching 7 bases. The germline V gene has CDR1 SEHNR and CDR2 FQNEAQ (reference sequence). Unmatched junction bases numbered 3, after V lost 3 bases and J lost 7 bases. The CDR3 runs to 14 residues. CDR3 sequence (DNA): TGTGCCAGCAGCTTGGGACAGAAAAATTCACCCCTCCACTTT. This sequence encodes CASSLGQKNSPLHF.

The CDR3 DNA reads as TGTGCCAGCAGTGAAGGACAGGTCGTCTCTGGAAACACCATATATTTT. Amino acids: CASSEGQVVSGNTIYF. J is TRBJ1-3 and V is TRBV6-1, with D tentatively TRBD1 (6 bases). The CDR3 has 16 residues. Germline V gene lookup returns CDR1 MNHNS and CDR2 SASEGT. Trimming stripped 1 base from V and 0 bases from J, with 10 bases between.

The gene calls are TRBV5-1 and TRBJ1-1; tentatively, D is TRBD1 (6 bases). The CDR3 runs 16 residues. The germline V and J ends were trimmed by 5 bases and 0 bases, with 17 bases remaining between them. Per germline, CDR1 SGHRS and CDR2 YFSETQ. CDR3 in DNA: TGCGCCAGCAGAGGTGGGGGCGCGGACATGAACACTGAAGCTTTCTTT. This sequence encodes CASRGGGADMNTEAFF. The full variable domain, completed using reference TRBV5-1 and TRBJ1-1, is KAGVTQTPRYLIKTRGQQVTLSCSPISGHRSVSWYQQTPGQGLQFLFEYFSETQRNKGNFPGRFSGRQFSNSRSEMNVSTLELGDSALYLCASRGGGADMNTEAFFGQGTRLTVV.

The V and J genes are TRBV5-1 and TRBJ2-2; 8 nucleotides agree with TRBD1. The V segment lost 4 bases and the J segment 4 bases; nucleotides outside the gene matches: 12. The V gene's germline CDR1 is SGHRS and CDR2 YFSETQ. The CDR3 is 17 amino acids. The CDR3 protein is CASSLYGQGRGTGELFF. CDR3 DNA: TGCGCCAGCAGCCTATATGGACAGGGAAGGGGCACCGGGGAGCTGTTTTTT.